This T cell receptor (beta chain) appears in the sequencing data of a study of T cells expressing NK-cell markers (dated by TCRdb to 2020 to 2021). Study-level background: Three sorted T-cell subsets (CD3+CD56+NKG2C+, CD3+CD56+NKG2C- and CD3+CD56-NKG2C+) from fewer than 10 donors had their TCR beta-chain repertoires profiled. The libraries were sequenced on Illumina HiSeq 2000/2500, MiSeq or NextSeq, producing 2 x 150 bp reads. Among the eight sequenced donors, only one was HCMV-seronegative, while the other seven were HCMV-seropositive. The eight sequenced donors were randomly selected healthy volunteers, three men and five women. Study-wide conclusions, independent of this receptor: In a handful of donors, the dominant CD3+CD56+NKG2C+ clonotypes were among the top 10 CD8+ clonotypes and accounted for about 1.0-8% of CD8+ T cells. Those dominant clonotypes were again the most abundant among CD3+CD56-NKG2C+ cells in a few donors, at about 28.3-65%. Whether the expanded NKG2C-expressing T cell clones were specific for HCMV antigens remained unclear.

The CDR3, cysteine through phenylalanine, is 13 amino acids long. No nucleotide data were recorded. Per the germline V gene, KGHDR is the CDR1 and SFDVKD is the CDR2. To determine HCMV serostatus, a commercial ELISA kit was used to detect HCMV-specific IgG in serum. Peripheral blood mononuclear cells were isolated from blood by Ficoll density gradient centrifugation. The sequencing machine was an Illumina HiSeq 2000. 5'RACE template switching, by which a universal primer site and unique molecular identifiers were added, was used to make TCR beta cDNA libraries. Synthesis of cDNA was primed from the TCR beta constant segment and was followed by two consecutive PCR amplification steps. The study's own analysis went as follows. MIGEC was used to demultiplex reads and group reads by UMI, and MiTCR was used to assemble and quantify clonotypes. To remove erroneous sequences, TCR cDNA sequences were retained only when supported by two or more reads. The tcR package was used for downstream repertoire analysis, and clonotypes were matched across fractions by CDR3 nucleotide sequence plus V segment. VDJmatch was used to annotate antigen specificity against VDJdb, with one amino acid substitution in CDR3 allowed. Based on TCRdb reprocessing of the reads, there is one entry per CDR3 protein sequence, and DNA is missing. TCRdb's processing, not the study's, gives the V and J calls here. This sample's table carries about 540,000 distinct CDR3 sequences. Approximately 3.6% of the sample is held by the ten biggest clonotypes.

Note on this clonotype: No cognate antigen has been identified for it.

The chain employs TRBV24-1 and TRBJ2-1; with no DNA, the TCRdb D assignment of TRBD2 cannot be verified. What was sequenced was blood T cells: a sorted CD56 or NKG2C T cell subset, CD4+ or CD8+ T cells, or bulk PBMC T cells (not recorded which). The receptor comes from a man between 18 and 35 years old in good health. Donor details come from another sample of the same person, matched by shared clones. The CDR3 region reads CAAKTSGLSEQFF.